The source of this TCR beta chain is a study of blood T cells in healthy people across ages. Overall study results and limits: No conclusive comparison of naive versus antigen-experienced cells was possible with unsorted PBMCs. Investigators viewed diversity estimates from one million T cells as underestimates, the study reported.

Combining a sample-barcoded 5' primer with a J-beta primer mix, a second PCR ran for 7 to 11 cycles. From the 5' RACE reads, TCRdb called clonotypes with MiXCR, one entry per CDR3 protein. Among approximately 1.5 million distinct CDR3 sequences, roughly 32% were seen once, and the ten largest hold 11%. Points on this clonotype: Its target is not known.

The CDR3 loop spans 13 amino acids. Per germline, CDR1 DFQATT and CDR2 SNEGSKA (reference sequence). The V end was cut by 0 bases, the J end by 3 bases, with 8 bases between. Sequenced input: blood. J is TRBJ2-5 and V is TRBV20-1, with a tentative D call TRBD2 (5 bases). The source of this sequence is a woman aged 25 to 39 in good health. The chain's CDR3 is CSAREGAEETQYF. As DNA, the CDR3 is TGCAGTGCTAGAGAGGGAGCGGAAGAGACCCAGTACTTC.